These 27 T cell receptor beta chains were sequenced from one sample in a study of blood T cell repertoires in COVID-19. Generated by immunoSEQ multiplex PCR, the TCRdb table keeps only in-frame clones and is missing some. The sample includes 330,000 or so clones, 92% of them seen just once. Sequencing input: PBMCs or T cells enriched from blood (not recorded which). The receptors stem from a woman aged 25 to 39 who had recovered from COVID-19.

This chain connects TRBV6-5 to TRBJ2-3; 7 bases fit TRBD1. Germline values: CDR1 MNHEY, CDR2 SVGAGI. Trimming at V came to 6 bases and at J to 2 bases, leaving 5 bases not matched to a gene. CDR3 length: 14 amino acids. DNA for the CDR3: TGTGCCAGCAGATTGGGACAGTTCACAGATACGCAGTATTTT. Its translation: CASRLGQFTDTQYF.

The rearrangement links TRBV4-1 to TRBJ1-6, with 9 bases fitting TRBD1. Trimming removed 4 bases from V and 3 bases from J; junction bases left unmatched: 13. CDR3 size: 19 residues. Germline V gives CDR1 MGHRA, CDR2 YSYEKL. CDR3 loop: CASSLGTGRIRFYNSPLHF. Written as DNA, the CDR3 is TGCGCCAGCAGCCTGGGGACAGGGAGAATTCGTTTCTATAATTCACCCCTCCACTTT.

The V gene is TRBV7-2, the J gene TRBJ2-5; 12 positions agree with TRBD1. This CDR3 is built from 16 residues. CDR1 is SGHTA, CDR2 FQGNSA, per germline. V was clipped by 5 bases and J by 5 bases; unmatched bases: 9. The CDR3 sequence is CASSHGTGGSGETQYF. In DNA, the CDR3 is TGTGCCAGCAGCCACGGGACAGGGGGCTCGGGGGAGACCCAGTACTTC. Looking up the rest from reference TRBV7-2 and TRBJ2-5 gives the full variable domain: GAGVSQSPSNKVTEKGKDVELRCDPISGHTALYWYRQSLGQGLEFLIYFQGNSAPDKSGLPSDRFSAERTGGSVSTLTIQRTQQEDSAVYLCASSHGTGGSGETQYFGPGTRLLVL.

CDR3 amino acids: CASSPGQAGAEAFF. The DNA for the CDR3 is TGTGCCAGCAGTCCGGGACAGGCAGGAGCTGAAGCTTTCTTT. The chain links TRBV28 to TRBJ1-1; 8 bases match TRBD1. CDR1 is MDHEN, CDR2 SYDVKM, per germline. Trimming cost V 5 bases and J 6 bases; bases outside gene matches: 8. The CDR3 length is 14 residues.

The chain combines TRBV28 with TRBJ2-7; TRBD1 agrees at 7 bases. Trimming removed 3 bases from V and 3 bases from J; junction bases left unmatched: 5. The CDR3 extends over 14 amino acids. The germline V gene encodes CDR1 MDHEN and CDR2 SYDVKM. The CDR3 DNA sequence: TGTGCCAGCAGTTTGGGACAGAGCTACTACGAGCAGTACTTC. It translates to CASSLGQSYYEQYF.

V usage is TRBV4-3 and J usage is TRBJ2-1; 10 nucleotides match TRBD2. The length of the CDR3 is 15 residues. J gave up 3 bases and V 4 bases, and 3 bases lay outside the gene matches. Germline assignment: CDR1 LGHNA and CDR2 YSLEER. CDR3 in DNA: TGCGCCAGCAGCCCCTCTAGCGGGAGCTACAATGAGCAGTTCTTC. It codes for CASSPSSGSYNEQFF.

The rearrangement uses TRBV10-3 and TRBJ2-7, with 7 positions matching TRBD1. Germline lookup yields CDR1 ENHRY and CDR2 SYGVKD. V shed 2 bases, J shed 2 bases, and the junction held 6 bases outside the gene matches. The CDR3 extends over 15 amino acids. The CDR3 spells CAISEPQQGTYEQYF. In DNA form, the CDR3 reads TGTGCCATCAGTGAGCCACAACAGGGGACCTACGAGCAGTACTTC.

The chain uses TRBV7-2 and TRBJ2-1; D uncertain. Trimming took 5 bases from V and 6 from J, leaving 8 bases between them. The CDR3 is 12 residues long. Germline CDR1 reads SGHTA; CDR2 reads FQGNSA. CDR3 nucleotides: TGTGCCAGCAGCCGGGTGGGCAATGAGCAGTTCTTC. Its protein is CASSRVGNEQFF.

V usage is TRBV12-3 or TRBV12-4 and J usage is TRBJ2-1, with D perhaps matching TRBD2 (5 bases). Trimming took 3 bases from V and 7 from J, leaving 7 bases between them. CDR3 length: 12 amino acids. CDR3 DNA sequence: TGTGCCAGCAGTTTCGGGGAGAATGAGCAGTTCTTC. As protein: CASSFGENEQFF.

The sample holds one count of this clone. The chain combines TRBV3-1 (or the pseudogene TRBV3-2) with TRBJ1-1, with D possibly matching TRBD1 (6 bases). Germline V gives CDR1 LGHDT, CDR2 YNNKEL (reference sequence). This CDR3 is built from 14 residues. V lost 4 bases and J 4 bases, leaving 13 bases between the germline ends. The CDR3 nucleotides are TGTGCCAGCAGCCCCATAGGGGGAAGCACTGAAGCTTTCTTT. Its translation is CASSPIGGSTEAFF.

The chain combines TRBV9 with TRBJ2-7; 7 bases fit TRBD2. Germline V gene lookup returns CDR1 SGDLS and CDR2 YYNGEE. V shed 4 bases and J 4 bases; nucleotides not matched to a gene: 20. This CDR3 comprises 18 residues. The CDR3 region is CASSPQMGRGRVSYEQYF. The CDR3 bases are TGTGCCAGCAGCCCCCAGATGGGTCGCGGGAGAGTCTCGTACGAGCAGTACTTC.

The chain couples TRBV6-2 or TRBV6-3 to TRBJ2-3; 8 bases match TRBD2. The CDR3 runs 13 residues. Germline V gives CDR1 MNHEY, CDR2 SVGEGT. The J segment lost 7 bases and the V segment lost 7 bases, leaving 7 bases of the junction unmatched. This chain's CDR3 is CASTPTSANTQYF. CDR3 nucleotides: TGTGCCAGCACCCCGACTAGCGCAAATACGCAGTATTTT.

This clone was seen only a few times. The gene calls are TRBV6-5 and TRBJ2-7, with 8 bases identical to TRBD2. Germline-derived CDR1 and CDR2 are MNHEY and SVGAGI. After removal of 5 bases from V and 2 bases from J, the junction contained 8 bases not matched to a gene. This CDR3 has 15 residues. The CDR3 sequence is CASSRFSGLAYEQYF. CDR3 nucleotides: TGTGCCAGCAGTCGCTTTTCGGGACTAGCCTACGAGCAGTACTTC.

This chain joins TRBV6-5 and TRBJ1-6; 8 nucleotides agree with TRBD1. V dropped 6 bases and J dropped 14; count of bases not matched to a gene: 12. CDR3 length: 14 amino acids. The germline V gene has CDR1 MNHEY and CDR2 SVGAGI. The CDR3 loop reads CASRADRAERSLHF. The CDR3 nucleotides are TGTGCCAGCAGGGCGGACAGGGCCGAACGGTCCCTCCACTTT.

The table lists this clone with many counts. This rearrangement joins TRBV7-8 to TRBJ2-7; 10 positions match TRBD2. CDR1 is SGHVS, CDR2 FQNEAQ, per germline. The trim removed 7 bases at V and 9 bases at J, leaving 12 bases unmatched. CDR3 size: 14 residues. For the CDR3, the DNA is TGTGCCAGCACCGGGACTAGCGCGACGAAGGGGCAGTACTTC. The encoded protein is CASTGTSATKGQYF.

This clone was recorded only once. The chain uses TRBV7-9 and TRBJ2-1; 10 positions agree with TRBD2. Trimming took 1 base from V and 0 from J; bases not matched to a gene: 6. Germline V gene data show CDR1 as SEHNR and CDR2 as FQNEAQ (reference sequence). The CDR3 length is 18 residues. The CDR3 DNA follows: TGTGCCAGCAGCTTAGTTATTAGCGGGGGGAGCTCCTACAATGAGCAGTTCTTC. It is translated as CASSLVISGGSSYNEQFF.

The chain has TRBV28 and TRBJ2-7; 10 nucleotides align to TRBD1. The CDR3 extends over 17 amino acids. Germline V gives CDR1 MDHEN, CDR2 SYDVKM. The V segment lost 4 bases and the J segment 4 bases; nucleotides outside the gene matches: 13. Here the CDR3 DNA reads TGTGCCAGCAGTTCCCCTTCCGGGACAGGGGACGGTTACGAGCAGTACTTC. Protein product: CASSSPSGTGDGYEQYF. Full variable domain (rest looked up from reference TRBV28 and TRBJ2-7): DVKVTQSSRYLVKRTGEKVFLECVQDMDHENMFWYRQDPGLGLRLIYFSYDVKMKEKGDIPEGYSVSREKKERFSLILESASTNQTSMYLCASSSPSGTGDGYEQYFGPGTRLTVT.

This clone has only one observation. The J gene is TRBJ2-7, the V gene TRBV7-6; 10 bases are a match to TRBD1. Germline CDR1 is SGHVS and CDR2 is FNYEAQ. The CDR3 runs 16 residues. Trimming cost V 1 base and J 0 bases; bases outside gene matches: 3. This chain's CDR3 is CASSLEGQGSSYEQYF. DNA of the CDR3: TGTGCCAGCAGCTTAGAGGGACAGGGGAGCTCCTACGAGCAGTACTTC.

This chain connects TRBV7-2 to TRBJ2-2, with a weak D call TRBD2 (6 bases). The CDR3 loop spans 16 amino acids. The germline gives CDR1 SGHTA, CDR2 FQGNSA. V shed 4 bases and J shed 4 bases, with 16 bases lying between them. The CDR3 sequence is CASSSPAGPSTGELFF. The CDR3 region has the DNA TGTGCCAGCAGCTCCCCCGCGGGGCCCAGCACCGGGGAGCTGTTTTTT.

This rearrangement joins TRBV4-1 to TRBJ2-7, with TRBD2 identical over 8 bases. Germline-derived CDR1 and CDR2 are MGHRA and YSYEKL. The junction had 12 bases not matched to a gene; V was cut back by 4 bases and J by 7 bases. This CDR3 comprises 15 residues. Here the CDR3 DNA reads TGCGCCAGCAGCCTCTTAGCGGGGAGGGCCTTAGAGCAGTACTTC. It translates to CASSLLAGRALEQYF.

This chain joins TRBV3-1 (or the pseudogene TRBV3-2) and TRBJ2-3; no firm D call. Per germline, CDR1 LGHDT and CDR2 YNNKEL (reference sequence). The V end was cut by 0 bases, the J end by 2 bases, with 15 bases between. The CDR3 contains 17 residues. The CDR3 bases are TGTGCCAGCAGCCAAGAAATTGCTATCGGTTTCACAGATACGCAGTATTTT. Translating it yields CASSQEIAIGFTDTQYF.

V usage is TRBV6-5 and J usage is TRBJ1-1; D might be TRBD1 (5 bases). This CDR3 is 11 amino acids long. V dropped 2 bases and J dropped 11 bases, with 9 bases sitting between them. Germline V gene sequence: CDR1 MNHEY, CDR2 SVGAGI. The CDR3 here is CASSYLTAAFF. The DNA for the CDR3 is TGTGCCAGCAGTTACCTGACAGCCGCTTTCTTT.

This chain links TRBV28 with TRBJ1-1; a possible D gene is TRBD1 (6 bases). CDR3 size: 12 residues. Germline assignment: CDR1 MDHEN and CDR2 SYDVKM. Trimming removed 8 bases at V and 11 bases at J, with 18 bases between. The CDR3 loop reads CASANTGYGAFF. CDR3 DNA sequence: TGTGCCAGCGCCAATACAGGGTACGGGGCTTTCTTT. The full variable domain, in which reference TRBV28 and TRBJ1-1 provide the parts outside the CDR3, is DVKVTQSSRYLVKRTGEKVFLECVQDMDHENMFWYRQDPGLGLRLIYFSYDVKMKEKGDIPEGYSVSREKKERFSLILESASTNQTSMYLCASANTGYGAFFGQGTRLTVV.

The gene calls are TRBV5-1 and TRBJ1-6; D gene unclear. The length of the CDR3 is 14 residues. Germline-derived CDR1 and CDR2 are SGHRS and YFSETQ. V gave up 0 bases and J gave up 6 bases, with 7 bases separating them. CDR3 loop: CASSLDSRNSPLHF. The CDR3 DNA reads TGCGCCAGCAGCTTGGACAGTCGTAATTCACCCCTCCACTTT. The variable domain in full, with the rest retrieved from reference TRBV5-1 and TRBJ1-6, is KAGVTQTPRYLIKTRGQQVTLSCSPISGHRSVSWYQQTPGQGLQFLFEYFSETQRNKGNFPGRFSGRQFSNSRSEMNVSTLELGDSALYLCASSLDSRNSPLHFGNGTRLTVT.

The genes are TRBV4-2 and TRBJ2-1, with TRBD2 matching 10 bases. Trimming removed 4 bases from V and 8 bases from J; junction bases left unmatched: 2. Looked up from germline, CDR1 is LGHNA and CDR2 is YNFKEQ. This CDR3 is 13 amino acids long. CDR3 coding DNA: TGTGCCAGCAGCCTAGGACTAGCGGATGAGCAGTTCTTC. Protein: CASSLGLADEQFF.

This chain connects TRBV5-4 to TRBJ2-2; 8 bases fit TRBD2. CDR1 and CDR2 (germline): SGHNT, YYREEE (reference sequence). The CDR3 consists of 15 residues. Trimming cost V 2 bases and J 3 bases; bases outside gene matches: 3. The DNA of the CDR3 is TGTGCCAGCAGCTTCGGCGGGAGGTACACCGGGGAGCTGTTTTTT. Its protein is CASSFGGRYTGELFF. The whole variable domain, filled in from reference TRBV5-4 and TRBJ2-2, reads ETGVTQSPTHLIKTRGQQVTLRCSSQSGHNTVSWYQQALGQGPQFIFQYYREEENGRGNFPPRFSGLQFPNYSSELNVNALELDDSALYLCASSFGGRYTGELFFGEGSRLTVL.

The chain combines TRBV7-9 with TRBJ1-5; 8 bases align to TRBD1. The CDR3 totals 16 residues. The V segment lost 0 bases and the J segment 0 bases; nucleotides outside the gene matches: 1. Germline CDR1 reads SEHNR; CDR2 reads FQNEAQ (reference sequence). CDR3 protein: CASSLATGGSNQPQHF. The CDR3 DNA reads TGTGCCAGCAGCTTAGCTACAGGGGGTAGCAATCAGCCCCAGCATTTT.